The rows below give T cell receptor beta chains drawn from one sample of a study of blood T cell repertoires in COVID-19. This table comes from immunoSEQ multiplex PCR, and its TCRdb copy is limited to in-frame clones, with some not included. The sample carries 300,000 or so clones, around 87% recorded once. Sequencing was done on a sample of peripheral blood. The source is a woman between 50 and 59 years old who had recovered from COVID-19. Each CDR3 is given with its conserved first and last residue. D genes are given only for firm matches. Rows may omit the clone size; those that give it use once, few, many or a size class.

V	D	size	J	DNA	CDR3
TRBV6-5	.	.	TRBJ2-1	TGTGCCAGCAGTTACTCGACTAGCTCCTACAATGAGCAGTTCTTC	CASSYSTSSYNEQFF
TRBV11-2	.	many	TRBJ1-3	TGTGCCAGCAGCCTCCCCCGGGGGTGGATAGCCAAAACTGGAAACACCATATATTTT	CASSLPRGWIAKTGNTIYF
TRBV6-5	.	.	TRBJ1-2	TGTGCCAGCAGTTTGAATCCAGGGCCTGGCTACACCTTC	CASSLNPGPGYTF
TRBV11-2	.	.	TRBJ2-1	TGTGCCAGCAGCTTAGTCTCAGGGATGCTCAATGAGCAGTTCTTC	CASSLVSGMLNEQFF
TRBV19	TRBD1	once	TRBJ1-3	TGTGCCAGTAGTTCACAGGGGGGCTCTGGAAACACCATATATTTT	CASSSQGGSGNTIYF
TRBV11-2	TRBD1	.	TRBJ2-5	TGTGCCAGCAGCCCGGACAGGGTAGAGACCCAGTACTTC	CASSPDRVETQYF
TRBV11-2	TRBD1	.	TRBJ1-2	TGTGCCAGCAGCTCGGACAGGGACCACTATGGCTACACCTTC	CASSSDRDHYGYTF
TRBV4-3	.	.	TRBJ1-3	TGCGCCAGCAGCCAAGTCAGGGGCCTCTCTGGAAACACCATATATTTT	CASSQVRGLSGNTIYF
TRBV7-9	.	once	TRBJ1-3	TGTGCCAGCAGCTTAGTAGGGGTGGTAGTCTCTGGAAACACCATATATTTT	CASSLVGVVVSGNTIYF
TRBV9	.	.	TRBJ2-2	TGTGCCAGCAGCGTAGATGTTTGGGGGCGCACCGGGGAGCTGTTTTTT	CASSVDVWGRTGELFF
TRBV6-5	.	.	TRBJ1-3	TGTGCCTGTTCAGGGGCCCTCTCTGGAAACACCATATATTTT	CACSGALSGNTIYF
TRBV30	TRBD2	once	TRBJ2-3	TGTGCCTGGAGCGTCTTTGGGGGGGATCTTAGCGGGAGGGCCCAAGATACGCAGTATTTT	CAWSVFGGDLSGRAQDTQYF
TRBV7-2	.	.	TRBJ2-3	TGTGCCAGCAGCCCCGGGTCAGCTTCCCGCACAGATACGCAGTATTTT	CASSPGSASRTDTQYF
TRBV30	TRBD2	.	TRBJ2-7	TGTGCCTGGGCCCGGGGGGGCGGGAGCTACGAGCAGTACTTC	CAWARGGGSYEQYF
TRBV5-3	.	.	TRBJ2-7	TGTGCCAGAAGCTTTCACCTAGGCTCCTACGAGCAGTACTTC	CARSFHLGSYEQYF
TRBV4-3	.	.	TRBJ1-4	TGCGCCAGCAGCCGAGAGTTAGCCACTAATGAAAAACTGTTTTTT	CASSRELATNEKLFF
TRBV7-9	.	.	TRBJ2-7	TGTGCCAGCAGCTTATCTACAGCCTCTGCGGGAGAGCAGTACTTC	CASSLSTASAGEQYF
TRBV6-1	TRBD1	.	TRBJ1-2	TGTGCCAGCAGCCGAGGGGACAGGGGGCTATATGGCTACACCTTC	CASSRGDRGLYGYTF
TRBV27	.	.	TRBJ1-2	TGTGCCAGCAGTTTAGGCCCACAGTTCTATGGCTACACCTTC	CASSLGPQFYGYTF
TRBV29-1	TRBD2	.	TRBJ2-1	TGCAGCACCACTATAGCGGGAGGGTACGGTAATGAGCAGTTCTTC	CSTTIAGGYGNEQFF
TRBV14	TRBD1	.	TRBJ2-5	TGTGCCAGCAGCCAAGATGGACAGGGCGGAGAGACCCAGTACTTC	CASSQDGQGGETQYF
TRBV7-3	.	.	TRBJ2-1	TGTGCCAGCAGCATTCTACCGGGCTCCTACAATGAGCAGTTCTTC	CASSILPGSYNEQFF
TRBV9	TRBD2	.	TRBJ2-2	TGTGCCAGCAGCGTTAGCGGGAGAAGGTCCACCGGGGAGCTGTTTTTT	CASSVSGRRSTGELFF
TRBV5-1	TRBD1	.	TRBJ1-3	TGCGCCAGCAGCTTGGTCGCTGCAGGGGGCCATGGAAACACCATATATTTT	CASSLVAAGGHGNTIYF
TRBV28	TRBD2	.	TRBJ2-5	TGTGCCAGCAGTACACTCCTCCTAGCGGTGGGGCAAGAGACCCAGTACTTC	CASSTLLLAVGQETQYF
TRBV21-1	.	few	TRBJ2-7	TGTGCCAGCAGCAAAGGGCTAGCGGTGGACGAGCAGTACTTC	CASSKGLAVDEQYF
TRBV29-1	TRBD2	few	TRBJ2-7	TGCAGCGTGGAGACTAGCGGCTACGAGCAGTACTTC	CSVETSGYEQYF
TRBV28	.	once	TRBJ1-2	TGTGCCAGCAGTTCCGGGGGGGGTGAAGGCTATGGCTACACCTTC	CASSSGGGEGYGYTF
TRBV6-5	TRBD1	.	TRBJ1-1	TGTGCCAGCAGTTACACAGGGGGCGTATGGGGAACTGAAGCTTTCTTT	CASSYTGGVWGTEAFF
TRBV28	.	.	TRBJ2-7	TGTGCCAGCAGTTGGCGTAGCAGGCAGCGGAACGAGCAGTACTTC	CASSWRSRQRNEQYF
TRBV4-3	.	.	TRBJ1-1	TGCGCCAGCAGCCCGGAATTGACAGACACTGAAGCTTTCTTT	CASSPELTDTEAFF
TRBV19	TRBD1	.	TRBJ1-1	TGTGCCAGTAGTATACTGGACAGGGCTCCTGAAGCTTTCTTT	CASSILDRAPEAFF
TRBV19	TRBD1	.	TRBJ1-1	TGTGCCAGTAGTATAGGGACAGGGAAGCGGAACACTGAAGCTTTCTTT	CASSIGTGKRNTEAFF
TRBV7-7	TRBD2	.	TRBJ2-1	TGTGCCAGCAGCTTAGCTCGGGCTAGCGGGGGTAATGAGCAGTTCTTC	CASSLARASGGNEQFF
TRBV19	.	.	TRBJ1-5	TGTGCCAGTTCTTGGGGGGATCAGCCCCAGCATTTT	CASSWGDQPQHF
TRBV5-5	.	.	TRBJ2-7	TGTGCCAGCAGCTTCACCTACGAGCAGTACTTC	CASSFTYEQYF
TRBV29-1	TRBD1	.	TRBJ2-7	TGCAGCGTTGCGGGACAGTACTCCTACGAGCAGTACTTC	CSVAGQYSYEQYF
TRBV28	TRBD1	.	TRBJ1-3	TGTGCCAGCAGCTCCGACCGGACAGGCTCTGGAAACACCATATATTTT	CASSSDRTGSGNTIYF
TRBV6-2/TRBV6-3	TRBD2	.	TRBJ2-1	TGTGCCAGCAGTTACCAAGGACTAGCGCTCAATGAGCAGTTCTTC	CASSYQGLALNEQFF
TRBV15	.	.	TRBJ2-1	TGTGCCACCAGCAGAGAGCGGGCCAGTCCAAACAATGAGCAGTTCTTC	CATSRERASPNNEQFF
TRBV15	.	.	TRBJ1-5	TGTGCCACCAGCAGAGATAAGGGAGTCTCCGGTCAGCCCCAGCATTTT	CATSRDKGVSGQPQHF
TRBV6-5	TRBD2	.	TRBJ2-1	TGTGCCAGCGGGGTAGCGGGAGGGCCGGACAATGAGCAGTTCTTC	CASGVAGGPDNEQFF
TRBV11-1	.	once	TRBJ2-5	TGTGCCAGCAGCTTACAGGGTATGGGAGAGACCCAGTACTTC	CASSLQGMGETQYF
TRBV19	.	.	TRBJ1-2	TGTGCCAGTAGTATGATAACAGAAGTTAACTATGGCTACACCTTC	CASSMITEVNYGYTF
TRBV2	TRBD1	.	TRBJ1-2	TGTGCCAGCACCCAACCGGGACAGGGGGCTACGAGCTATGGCTACACCTTC	CASTQPGQGATSYGYTF
TRBV18	.	once	TRBJ1-1	TGTGCCAGCTCACCACCACCGCAGACTGAAGCTTTCTTT	CASSPPPQTEAFF
TRBV29-1	.	.	TRBJ1-1	TGCAGCATCCAACAGGGAGGGGCTGAAGCTTTCTTT	CSIQQGGAEAFF
TRBV12-3/TRBV12-4	.	.	TRBJ1-1	TGTGCCGGACACCGGACAACCAACACTGAAGCTTTCTTT	CAGHRTTNTEAFF
TRBV10-1	.	.	TRBJ2-7	TGCGCCAGCAGTGACAGGTCCTACGAGCAGTACTTC	CASSDRSYEQYF
TRBV30	.	.	TRBJ2-7	TGTGCCTGCGTGGGGGGCTACGAGCAGTACTTC	CACVGGYEQYF
TRBV19	.	.	TRBJ1-1	TGTGCCAGTAAGCAGGTTGGGTCTGAAGCTTTCTTT	CASKQVGSEAFF
TRBV3-1/TRBV3-2	TRBD1	.	TRBJ1-6	TGTGCCAGCAGCCATGGAGACAGGGATAATTCACCCCTCCACTTT	CASSHGDRDNSPLHF
TRBV4-3	TRBD1	once	TRBJ1-4	TGCGCCAGCAGCCAAACGGGGACAGGGAATGAAAAACTGTTTTTT	CASSQTGTGNEKLFF
TRBV7-7	.	.	TRBJ2-5	TGTGCCAGCAGCCCCGCCAGGGGTGGAGAGACCCAGTACTTC	CASSPARGGETQYF
TRBV7-2	TRBD1	few	TRBJ2-2	TGTGCCAGCAGACAGGGGGGTTACACCGGGGAGCTGTTTTTT	CASRQGGYTGELFF